This is a list of T cell receptor beta chains from one sample in a study of blood T cells in healthy people across ages. A single record per CDR3 protein comes from TCRdb applying MiXCR to the 5' RACE reads. The data show approximately 1,700,000 distinct CDR3 sequences, more than 35% seen once. What was sequenced was blood. The receptors derive from a human donor in good health. Both conserved end residues are part of each CDR3. D genes are given only for firm matches. For some rows the clone size is stated as once, few or many, or as a class when expanded; others skip it.

D	size	J	V	DNA	CDR3
.	.	TRBJ1-1	TRBV30	TGTGCCTGGAGTGATAGGAGGAACACTGAAGCTTTCTTT	CAWSDRRNTEAFF
.	.	TRBJ1-5	TRBV12-3/TRBV12-4	TGTGCCAGCAGGAAGGACGGAAATCAGCCCCAGCATTTT	CASRKDGNQPQHF
TRBD1	.	TRBJ2-1	TRBV5-1	TGCGCCAGTTCCACAGGGGGATTCGGGAATGAGCAGTTCTTC	CASSTGGFGNEQFF
.	many	TRBJ2-1	TRBV29-1	TGCAGCGTTGTGATGGGGGGCGAGGAGCAGTTCTTC	CSVVMGGEEQFF
.	.	TRBJ2-1	TRBV6-5	TGTGCCAGCAGTTACTCGAGTGGCCGTCCGGGGAATGAGCAGTTCTTC	CASSYSSGRPGNEQFF
.	few	TRBJ2-1	TRBV27	TGTGCCAGCAGTTCCCCCTCCCGACAGCCTAGCTCCTACAATGAGCAGTTCTTC	CASSSPSRQPSSYNEQFF
.	.	TRBJ2-3	TRBV12-3/TRBV12-4	TGTGCCAGCAGTTTGGAAGGGTGGGCAGATACGCAGTATTTT	CASSLEGWADTQYF
TRBD1	few	TRBJ1-1	TRBV29-1	TGCAGCGTCCTCCGCAGGGGGGGTGAAGCTTTCTTT	CSVLRRGGEAFF
.	.	TRBJ1-2	TRBV28	TGTGCCAGCAACCTTCAGGGGAACTATGGCTACACCTTC	CASNLQGNYGYTF
.	many	TRBJ2-1	TRBV29-1	TGCAGCGCCGACGGTCTCAATGAGCAGTTCTTC	CSADGLNEQFF
.	.	TRBJ1-2	TRBV11-3	TGTGCCAGCAGCTTTTATTCGACTTCCTATGGCTACACCTTC	CASSFYSTSYGYTF
.	.	TRBJ2-7	TRBV18	TGTGCCAGCTCAGTTGCCAGGCAACCCTACGAGCAGTACTTC	CASSVARQPYEQYF
.	.	TRBJ2-4	TRBV6-2/TRBV6-3	TGTGCCAGCAGTCGAGGGGGGGGCGGGGTAGCCAAAAACATTCAGTACTTC	CASSRGGGGVAKNIQYF
.	few	TRBJ2-7	TRBV4-1	TGCGCCAGCAGCCAAGAAGGCGCGGACGAGCAGTACTTC	CASSQEGADEQYF
.	few	TRBJ2-1	TRBV20-1	TGCAGTGCTAGAGATCCCCCCCGGGAGCAGTTCTTC	CSARDPPREQFF
.	few	TRBJ1-4	TRBV6-5	TGTGCCAGCAGTTACAACGGGCCCTATCGTAATGAAAAACTGTTTTTT	CASSYNGPYRNEKLFF
.	few	TRBJ2-5	TRBV7-2	TGTGCCAGCACTAAGCCCACCCAAGAGACCCAGTACTTC	CASTKPTQETQYF
TRBD2	.	TRBJ2-7	TRBV11-1	TGTGCCAGCAGCTTCCTTGGGACTAGCGTCGCGTACGAGCAGTACTTC	CASSFLGTSVAYEQYF
TRBD2	.	TRBJ2-1	TRBV20-1	TGCAGTGCTAGTCTAACAAGCGGGGGGCCAGGGGAGACCCAGTTCTTC	CSASLTSGGPGETQFF
.	.	TRBJ2-1	TRBV6-6	TGTGCCAGCAGTAAGGTTTCCCATGAGCAGTTCTTC	CASSKVSHEQFF
.	few	TRBJ2-7	TRBV28	TGTGCCAGCAGTTTTCGGGCCCGCGTCTACGAGCAGTACTTC	CASSFRARVYEQYF
.	.	TRBJ2-1	TRBV10-3	TGTGCCATCAGTACCCGAGACAGGTACTCCTACAATGAGCGGTTCTTC	CAISTRDRYSYNERFF
.	.	TRBJ1-4	TRBV7-9	TGTGCCAGCAGCTCCCGTGGGGGGGGGACTCTTAAACGGGATGAAAAACTGTTTTTT	CASSSRGGGTLKRDEKLFF
.	.	TRBJ1-4	TRBV18	TGTGCCAGCTCACCAGGCATCTCAACTAATGAAAAACTGTTTTTT	CASSPGISTNEKLFF
.	many	TRBJ2-3	TRBV7-3	TGTGCCAGTGCATTTTCCAGCACAGATACGCAGTATTTT	CASAFSSTDTQYF
.	many	TRBJ2-7	TRBV11-3	TGTGCCAGCAGCCCCGGCGGGACCTACGAGCAGTACTTC	CASSPGGTYEQYF
.	few	TRBJ1-2	TRBV12-3/TRBV12-4	TGTGCCAGCAGTCTGAGCTCTGAATACCATGGCTACACCTTC	CASSLSSEYHGYTF
.	once	TRBJ2-2	TRBV12-3/TRBV12-4	TGTGCCAGCAGGCTTGGGGGTGGCGGCACCGGGGAGCTGTTTTTT	CASRLGGGGTGELFF
TRBD2	.	TRBJ2-1	TRBV27	TGTGCCAGCTGGGGTAGCGGGGGGGTATACAATGAGCAGTTCTTC	CASWGSGGVYNEQFF
.	.	TRBJ2-4	TRBV5-5	TGTGCCAGCAGCTTGGTAGATTCAGGGCTAGCCAAAAACATTCAGTACTTC	CASSLVDSGLAKNIQYF
.	.	TRBJ2-7	TRBV12-3/TRBV12-4	TGTGCCAGCGGGTCATCCTCGGGGGAAGACGAGCAGTACTTC	CASGSSSGEDEQYF
.	.	TRBJ2-7	TRBV6-2/TRBV6-3	TGTGCCAGCAGTTACCCGTTTAGGTACGAGCAGTACTTC	CASSYPFRYEQYF
.	many	TRBJ1-2	TRBV7-9	TGTGCCAGCAGCCCACAGGGTTCGGGCGGCTACACCTTC	CASSPQGSGGYTF
TRBD1	once	TRBJ1-5	TRBV2	TGTGCCAGCAGAAGACAGGGGGCGCGGGGTGATCAGCCCCAGCATTTT	CASRRQGARGDQPQHF
.	.	TRBJ1-2	TRBV7-3	TGTGCCAGCAGCCCCGGGGGGAGGGGAGGATATGGCTACACCTTC	CASSPGGRGGYGYTF
TRBD2	.	TRBJ2-5	TRBV29-1	TGCAGCGTTACCGGGCGGGAGGAGACCCAGTACTTC	CSVTGREETQYF
.	few	TRBJ2-1	TRBV7-2	.	CASSFAEGNERFF
.	few	TRBJ1-5	TRBV15	TGTGCCACCAGCAGAGATCGCAGGACAAATCAGCCCCAGCATTTT	CATSRDRRTNQPQHF
.	.	TRBJ2-1	TRBV20-1	TGCAGTGCTACCCGAATTACAGGGAATGAGCAGTTCTTC	CSATRITGNEQFF
.	.	TRBJ1-3	TRBV28	TGTGCCAGCAGTTCCTGGGGGGCGGAAAGAAACACCATATATTTT	CASSSWGAERNTIYF
.	few	TRBJ2-7	TRBV6-2/TRBV6-3	TGTGCCAGCAGGAAATGGGGGCCGAGCTCCTACGAGCAGTACTTC	CASRKWGPSSYEQYF
.	few	TRBJ1-2	TRBV7-9	TGTGCCAGCAGCTCGGCCCCAGTAGGTTACACCTTC	CASSSAPVGYTF
.	.	TRBJ2-7	TRBV7-2	TGTGCCAGCAGCTTAGCGCTGGCAGACTACGAGCAGTACTTC	CASSLALADYEQYF
.	.	TRBJ1-2	TRBV7-2	TGTGCCACTACAGGGTCCTATGGCTACACCTTC	CATTGSYGYTF
TRBD1	.	TRBJ1-6	TRBV20-1	TGCAGTGCTGGACAGGGCCCGAATTCACCCCTCCACTTT	CSAGQGPNSPLHF